These 9 T cell receptor beta chains were sequenced from one sample in a study of blood T cells in healthy people across ages. Primed by a sample-barcoded 5' primer and a J-beta primer mix, a second PCR proceeded for roughly 7 to 12 cycles. TCRdb fed the 5' RACE reads into MiXCR, producing one record per CDR3 protein. The sample has about 2 million distinct CDR3 sequences, around half seen once; the top ten hold approximately 2%. The sequenced material came from blood. The source of these receptors is a woman in her forties in good health.

In its sample, this clonotype was seen a few times. This rearrangement joins TRBV28 to TRBJ2-6, with D hard to call. CDR3 length: 16 amino acids. V lost 0 bases and J lost 2, with 8 bases in between. Germline V gene data show CDR1 as MDHEN and CDR2 as SYDVKM. CDR3 region: CASSLWAGTGANVLTF. Here the CDR3 DNA reads TGTGCCAGCAGTTTATGGGCCGGAACTGGGGCCAACGTCCTGACTTTC. Together with reference TRBV28 and TRBJ2-6, the CDR3 gives the full variable domain: DVKVTQSSRYLVKRTGEKVFLECVQDMDHENMFWYRQDPGLGLRLIYFSYDVKMKEKGDIPEGYSVSREKKERFSLILESASTNQTSMYLCASSLWAGTGANVLTFGAGSRLTVL.

This clonotype turned up a few times. The rearrangement uses TRBV2 and TRBJ1-2, with 7 nucleotides matching TRBD1. The CDR3 is 13 amino acids. Germline V lookup: CDR1 SNHLY, CDR2 FYNNEI. V lost 1 base and J lost 6; bases outside the gene matches: 2. The DNA of the CDR3 is TGTGCCAGCAGTGAAGGCAGGGGGGATGGCTACACCTTC. Translating gives CASSEGRGDGYTF.

The CDR3 reads CASSQEAGVTYEQYF. Here the CDR3 DNA reads TGTGCCAGCAGCCAGGAGGCAGGAGTAACCTACGAGCAGTACTTC. This chain joins TRBV4-2 and TRBJ2-7; tentative D call: TRBD2 (5 bases). CDR1 is LGHNA and CDR2 is YNFKEQ in the germline V gene. This CDR3 contains 15 residues. The V end was cut by 3 bases, the J end by 2 bases, with 14 bases between.

The V gene is TRBV14, the J gene TRBJ2-2; 9 bases align to TRBD1. CDR3 length equals 15 residues. Germline CDR1 is SGHDN and CDR2 is FVKESK. J lost 6 bases, V lost 4 bases, and 6 bases had no gene match. CDR3 in amino acids: CASSLWDREAGELFF. As DNA, the CDR3 is TGTGCCAGCAGCCTCTGGGACAGGGAGGCCGGGGAGCTGTTTTTT.

This clonotype was counted only a few times. The rearrangement links TRBV20-1 to TRBJ1-1; 8 nucleotides line up with TRBD1. Per germline, CDR1 DFQATT and CDR2 SNEGSKA (reference sequence). The V gene end was trimmed by 4 bases and the J gene end by 5 bases; junction bases not matched to a gene: 3. The CDR3 length is 12 residues. The CDR3 DNA follows: TGCAGTGCTAAACAGGGGGGGACTGAAGCTTTCTTT. This codes for CSAKQGGTEAFF.

DNA of the CDR3: TGTGCCAGCAGTTCCGGTCGTCTGGGGAATTCACCCCTCCACTTT. Its protein is CASSSGRLGNSPLHF. The rearrangement links TRBV27 to TRBJ1-6; the D is unclear. The CDR3 runs 15 residues. CDR1 MNHEY and CDR2 SMNVEV come from the germline V gene (reference sequence). With 4 bases removed from V and 7 bases from J, the gap between germline ends came to 14 bases.

This clonotype was seen a single time. This chain connects TRBV7-9 to TRBJ2-4; 8 bases fit TRBD1. CDR3 size: 19 residues. CDR1 and CDR2 (germline): SEHNR, FQNEAQ (reference sequence). The J segment lost 0 bases and the V segment lost 1 base, leaving 11 bases of the junction unmatched. The CDR3 sequence: CASSLELGTGSLAKNIQYF. For the CDR3, the DNA is TGTGCCAGCAGCTTAGAGCTCGGGACAGGCAGTCTAGCCAAAAACATTCAGTACTTC.

For the CDR3, the DNA is TGTGCCACCAGTGCGTCGGACACTGGCTACACCTTC. This encodes CATSASDTGYTF. The chain uses TRBV24-1 and TRBJ1-2, with a tentative D call TRBD1 (5 bases). Trimming took off 5 bases at V and 7 bases at J, with 10 bases between the two ends. Germline CDR1 reads KGHDR; CDR2 reads SFDVKD. CDR3 length equals 12 residues.

This chain joins TRBV7-9 and TRBJ2-5, with 9 bases identical to TRBD2. Germline-derived CDR1 and CDR2 are SEHNR and FQNEAQ (reference sequence). With 1 base clipped from V and 1 base from J, the junction kept 16 bases outside the gene matches. The CDR3 loop spans 20 amino acids. The DNA for the CDR3 is TGTGCCAGCAGCTTAGGTAGTGTGGGACTAGCCGAAGCCATCCAAGAGACCCAGTACTTC. Translating it yields CASSLGSVGLAEAIQETQYF.